This T cell receptor beta chain was obtained from a study of cytomegalovirus exposure and HLA in healthy donors. Study-wide background: Samples from HLA-typed donors yielded 85 million to 95 million unique TCRs in an early data release. Findings and limits, study-wide: Productive status was seen about 87% or about 30% of the time for most TCR beta V segments in an earlier analysis. Reportedly, fewer N-insertions than the roughly 700-donor mean appeared in an Asian-associated ancestry cluster in a later analysis. In a later analysis, across HLA loci, associated TCR counts were highest for DRB1, lowest for HLA-C.

The PCR made use of 60 Vbeta and 13 Jbeta primers. TCRdb's table, derived via immunoSEQ multiplex PCR, lists solely in-frame clones and lacks some. The repertoire includes 190,000 or so clones, roughly 83% of them detected once, and approximately 0.39% sits in the top ten. This CDR3 has 15 residues. V was pared by 4 bases and J by 4 bases, with 14 bases between. Per germline, CDR1 MNHEY and CDR2 SMNVEV (reference sequence). On this clone: Its antigen remains unknown.

The chain carries TRBV27 and TRBJ1-5, with D unclear. The receptor's source is a male donor in good health and CMV-seropositive. Specimen: PBMCs. The CDR3 coding sequence is TGTGCCAGCAGTTCCTCCGTGATCGGGAATCAGCCCCAGCATTTT. This codes for CASSSSVIGNQPQHF.